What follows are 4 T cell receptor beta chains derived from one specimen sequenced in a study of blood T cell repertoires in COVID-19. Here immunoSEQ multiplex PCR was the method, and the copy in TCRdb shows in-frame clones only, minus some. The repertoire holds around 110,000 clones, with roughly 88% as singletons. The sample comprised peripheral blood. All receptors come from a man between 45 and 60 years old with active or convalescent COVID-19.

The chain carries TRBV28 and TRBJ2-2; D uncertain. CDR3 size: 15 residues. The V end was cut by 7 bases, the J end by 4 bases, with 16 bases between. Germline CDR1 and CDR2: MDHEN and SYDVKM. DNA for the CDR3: TGTGCCAGCACCCCCAGTGCGGCTGGCACCGGGGAGCTGTTTTTT. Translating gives CASTPSAAGTGELFF.

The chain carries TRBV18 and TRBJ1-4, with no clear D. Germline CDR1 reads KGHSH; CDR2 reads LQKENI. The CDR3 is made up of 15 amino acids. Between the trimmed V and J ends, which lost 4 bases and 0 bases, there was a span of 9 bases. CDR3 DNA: TGTGCCAGCTCACGGCAGCGCTCAACTAATGAAAAACTGTTTTTT. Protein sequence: CASSRQRSTNEKLFF. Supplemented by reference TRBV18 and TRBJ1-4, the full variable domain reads NAGVMQNPRHLVRRRGQEARLRCSPMKGHSHVYWYRQLPEEGLKFMVYLQKENIIDESGMPKERFSAEFPKEGPSILRIQQVVRGDSAAYFCASSRQRSTNEKLFFGSGTQLSVL.

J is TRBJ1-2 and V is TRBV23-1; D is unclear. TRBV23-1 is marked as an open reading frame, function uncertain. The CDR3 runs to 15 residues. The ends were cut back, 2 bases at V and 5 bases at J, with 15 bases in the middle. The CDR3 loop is CASSQQVELWYGYTF. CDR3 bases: TGCGCCAGCAGTCAACAGGTAGAACTTTGGTATGGCTACACCTTC.

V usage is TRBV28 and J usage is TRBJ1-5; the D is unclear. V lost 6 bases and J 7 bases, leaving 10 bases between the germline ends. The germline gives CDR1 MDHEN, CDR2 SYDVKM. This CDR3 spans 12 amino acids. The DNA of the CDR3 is TGTGCCAGCAGCGTTGACTTCCAGCCCCAGCATTTT. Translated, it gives CASSVDFQPQHF.